One sample yielded the 10 T cell receptor beta chains listed below, sequenced in a study of cytotoxic CD8 clonotypes in ibrutinib-treated CLL. TCRdb's table, derived via immunoSEQ multiplex PCR, lists solely in-frame clones and lacks some. The sample lists under 300,000 clones, roughly 74% occurring once. Sequencing used PBMCs, obtained after 24 months of ibrutinib treatment. Receptors were obtained from a human donor with chronic lymphocytic leukemia.

The gene calls are TRBV5-1 and TRBJ2-7; 8 bases fit TRBD2. The V segment lost 4 bases and the J segment 5 bases; nucleotides outside the gene matches: 5. CDR1 is SGHRS and CDR2 is YFSETQ in the germline V gene. The CDR3 extends over 13 amino acids. The CDR3 DNA is TGCGCCAGCAGCGCAACGGGGGGGCACGAGCAGTACTTC. Its protein is CASSATGGHEQYF.

In this sample, this clone turned up a few times. This sequence joins TRBV9 and TRBJ2-7, with 8 bases fitting TRBD1. The CDR3 has 15 residues. The germline CDR1 and CDR2 sequences are SGDLS and YYNGEE. The V and J ends lost 0 bases and 1 base, in that order; junction bases with no gene match: 3. The CDR3 nucleotides are TGTGCCAGCAGCGTAGCCGGGACAGGTTCCTACGAGCAGTACTTC. Translating it yields CASSVAGTGSYEQYF. Using reference TRBV9 and TRBJ2-7 for the parts outside the CDR3, the full variable domain is DSGVTQTPKHLITATGQRVTLRCSPRSGDLSVYWYQQSLDQGLQFLIQYYNGEERAKGNILERFSAQQFPDLHSELNLSSLELGDSALYFCASSVAGTGSYEQYFGPGTRLTVT.

This sequence joins TRBV18 and TRBJ2-7, with a tentative D call TRBD1 (5 bases). CDR1 and CDR2 from the germline V gene are KGHSH and LQKENI. Between the trimmed V and J ends, which lost 0 bases and 4 bases, there was a span of 7 bases. The CDR3 spans 13 residues. CDR3 loop: CASSPPGAYEQYF. Written as DNA, the CDR3 is TGTGCCAGCTCACCACCAGGGGCTTACGAGCAGTACTTC.

This chain links TRBV9 with TRBJ2-1, with 11 bases identical to TRBD2. This CDR3 contains 19 residues. J gave up 3 bases and V 0 bases, and 11 bases lay outside the gene matches. Germline V gene data show CDR1 as SGDLS and CDR2 as YYNGEE. CDR3 in DNA: TGTGCCAGCAGCGTAGCGTCTAGCGGGAGGCCCCCAATCTACAATGAGCAGTTCTTC. Translating gives CASSVASSGRPPIYNEQFF.

The V call is TRBV10-1, the J call TRBJ2-5; the match to TRBD1 covers 10 bases. The length of the CDR3 is 18 residues. V lost 7 bases, J lost 1 base, and 15 bases stayed unmatched. Germline V gene sequence: CDR1 WNHNN, CDR2 SYGVQD (reference sequence). The CDR3 DNA is TGCGCCAGCATAGCAGACGACCGGGACAGGGGATGCCAAGAGACCCAGTACTTC. Translated: CASIADDRDRGCQETQYF.

This sequence joins TRBV28 and TRBJ1-5, with a weak D call TRBD1 (5 bases). This CDR3 contains 14 residues. Germline V lookup: CDR1 MDHEN, CDR2 SYDVKM. V lost 6 bases to trimming and J lost 5 bases, with 14 bases between them. CDR3 amino acids: CASSYGTAHQPQHF. The CDR3 nucleotides are TGTGCCAGCAGCTACGGGACCGCCCATCAGCCCCAGCATTTT.

The V and J genes are TRBV14 and TRBJ1-2; D is undetermined. The ends were cut back, 4 bases at V and 8 bases at J, with 14 bases in the middle. The CDR3 has 13 residues. Germline V CDR1 and CDR2: SGHDN, FVKESK. The CDR3 sequence: CASSPELAGGYTF. The DNA for the CDR3 is TGTGCCAGCAGCCCCGAGCTTGCGGGCGGCTACACCTTC. Full variable domain (outside the CDR3, taken from reference TRBV14 and TRBJ1-2): EAGVTQFPSHSVIEKGQTVTLRCDPISGHDNLYWYRRVMGKEIKFLLHFVKESKQDESGMPNNRFLAERTGGTYSTLKVQPAELEDSGVYFCASSPELAGGYTFGSGTRLTVV.

This clone was detected a few times. The CDR3 region has the DNA TGTGCCAGCAGCGACCACCAGGGACAGCTCAATCAGCCCCAGCATTTT. This encodes CASSDHQGQLNQPQHF. This sequence joins TRBV4-2 and TRBJ1-5, with TRBD1 matching 7 bases. This CDR3 spans 16 amino acids. The V and J ends lost 5 bases and 3 bases, in that order; junction bases with no gene match: 10. The germline V gene has CDR1 LGHNA and CDR2 YNFKEQ.

V gene TRBV29-1 combines with J gene TRBJ2-7; D is unclear. The CDR3 is 14 amino acids. The V gene's germline CDR1 is SQVTM and CDR2 ANQGSEA. V lost 4 bases and J lost 3, with 16 bases in between. CDR3 residues: CSVALSVGLYEQYF. Here the CDR3 DNA reads TGCAGCGTTGCCCTTTCCGTGGGCCTCTACGAGCAGTACTTC.

This chain joins TRBV5-6 and TRBJ1-1; D might be TRBD1 (6 bases). V gave up 4 bases and J gave up 3 bases, with 19 bases separating them. CDR3 length equals 16 residues. CDR1 is SGHDT, CDR2 YYEEEE, per germline. The CDR3 here is CASSPPGVRDYTEAFF. The CDR3 DNA reads as TGTGCCAGCAGCCCCCCAGGGGTGAGGGACTACACTGAAGCTTTCTTT.